Presented here are 13 T cell receptor beta chains from one specimen sequenced in a study of blood T cell repertoires in COVID-19. Clones were sequenced by immunoSEQ multiplex PCR, and TCRdb holds only the in-frame ones, with some missing. Of around 140,000 clones listed, approximately 87% are singletons. The specimen sequenced was PBMCs or T cells enriched from blood (not recorded which). Receptor source: a man in his sixties who had recovered from COVID-19.

V is TRBV27 and J is TRBJ1-6; D remains ambiguous. Per the germline V gene, CDR1 is MNHEY and CDR2 is SMNVEV (reference sequence). Trimming removed 1 base at V and 7 bases at J, with 11 bases between. CDR3 size: 15 residues. The CDR3 spells CASSLWARQNSPLHF. The CDR3 DNA sequence: TGTGCCAGCAGTTTATGGGCCCGTCAGAATTCACCCCTCCACTTT.

The chain uses TRBV6-5 and TRBJ1-1; TRBD1 might be the D (5 bases). Between the trimmed V and J ends, which lost 3 bases and 1 base, there was a span of 6 bases. Germline V gene data show CDR1 as MNHEY and CDR2 as SVGAGI. The CDR3 sequence is 13 residues long. The CDR3 loop is CASSYQGNTEAFF. Here the CDR3 DNA reads TGTGCCAGCAGTTATCAGGGGAACACTGAAGCTTTCTTT.

V usage is TRBV18 and J usage is TRBJ2-1; a possible D gene is TRBD2 (5 bases). CDR3 length equals 15 residues. Deletions cut 3 bases from V and 9 bases from J, with 18 bases between. The germline gives CDR1 KGHSH, CDR2 LQKENI. The CDR3 coding sequence is TGTGCCAGCTCACCGGTTGGCGGGCTAGGGATTGAGCAGTTCTTC. This codes for CASSPVGGLGIEQFF.

V usage is TRBV7-3 and J usage is TRBJ2-3, with a tentative D call TRBD2 (6 bases). V lost 5 bases to trimming and J lost 4 bases, with 10 bases between them. Per the germline V gene, CDR1 is SGHTA and CDR2 is FQGTGA. There are 13 residues in the CDR3. The CDR3 region has the DNA TGTGCCAGCAGCCTACTAGCAGCAGATACGCAGTATTTT. It encodes CASSLLAADTQYF. The variable domain in full, with the rest retrieved from reference TRBV7-3 and TRBJ2-3, is GAGVSQTPSNKVTEKGKYVELRCDPISGHTALYWYRQSLGQGPEFLIYFQGTGAADDSGLPNDRFFAVRPEGSVSTLKIQRTERGDSAVYLCASSLLAADTQYFGPGTRLTVL.

The rearrangement joins TRBV7-9 to TRBJ2-7; D is perhaps TRBD2 (6 bases). Deletions cut 5 bases from V and 0 bases from J, with 11 bases between. The length of the CDR3 is 14 residues. The germline gives CDR1 SEHNR, CDR2 FQNEAQ (reference sequence). CDR3 sequence reads: CASSPWGGSYEQYF. The CDR3 nucleotides read TGTGCCAGCAGCCCCTGGGGAGGCTCCTACGAGCAGTACTTC. Supplemented by reference TRBV7-9 and TRBJ2-7, the full variable domain reads DTGVSQNPRHKITKRGQNVTFRCDPISEHNRLYWYRQTLGQGPEFLTYFQNEAQLEKSRLLSDRFSAERPKGSFSTLEIQRTEQGDSAMYLCASSPWGGSYEQYFGPGTRLTVT.

The table lists this clone with a count of one. The genes are TRBV5-4 and TRBJ1-1, with 9 bases aligning to TRBD1. Germline-derived CDR1 and CDR2 are SGHNT and YYREEE (reference sequence). The CDR3 extends over 13 amino acids. J was trimmed by 5 bases and V by 9 bases; bases with no gene match: 8. In nucleotides, the CDR3 is TGTGCCATTCCCGGGACAGGGCTTACTGAAGCTTTCTTT. This sequence encodes CAIPGTGLTEAFF. Complete variable domain (other parts from reference TRBV5-4 and TRBJ1-1): ETGVTQSPTHLIKTRGQQVTLRCSSQSGHNTVSWYQQALGQGPQFIFQYYREEENGRGNFPPRFSGLQFPNYSSELNVNALELDDSALYLCAIPGTGLTEAFFGQGTRLTVV.

This chain connects TRBV11-2 to TRBJ2-7, with unresolved D. Germline CDR1 reads SGHAT; CDR2 reads FQNNGV. V gave up 6 bases and J gave up 2 bases, with 11 bases separating them. This CDR3 contains 13 residues. The CDR3: CASSFHTTYEQYF. DNA of the CDR3: TGTGCCAGCAGTTTTCATACTACCTACGAGCAGTACTTC.

J is TRBJ2-7 and V is TRBV5-6; 8 bases are a match to TRBD1. With 3 bases clipped from V and 7 bases from J, the junction kept 3 bases outside the gene matches. This CDR3 is 12 amino acids long. Germline assignment: CDR1 SGHDT and CDR2 YYEEEE. DNA for the CDR3: TGTGCCAGCAGCTCGTGGGACAGGGAGCAGTACTTC. Protein sequence: CASSSWDREQYF.

The chain uses TRBV19 and TRBJ1-5; possible D gene TRBD1, 5 bases. With 8 bases removed from V and 5 bases from J, the gap between germline ends came to 13 bases. The germline gives CDR1 LNHDA, CDR2 SQIVND (reference sequence). The CDR3 is 13 amino acids. CDR3 amino acids: CASDDRNYQPQHF. The DNA for the CDR3 is TGTGCCAGTGATGACAGAAATTATCAGCCCCAGCATTTT.

The chain is built from TRBV14 and TRBJ2-7; D not certain. This CDR3 contains 13 residues. CDR1 is SGHDN, CDR2 FVKESK, per germline. V lost 1 base and J 6 bases, leaving 10 bases between the germline ends. CDR3 coding DNA: TGTGCCAGCAGCCAAGCTCCTACGGGCGAGCAGTACTTC. This sequence encodes CASSQAPTGEQYF.

The J gene is TRBJ1-1, the V gene TRBV10-3; TRBD1 matches at 8 bases. Germline CDR1 is ENHRY and CDR2 is SYGVKD. This CDR3 comprises 14 residues. After removal of 5 bases from V and 11 bases from J, the junction contained 13 bases not matched to a gene. The CDR3 region is CAISQTGADGIAFF. For the CDR3, the DNA is TGTGCCATCAGTCAGACAGGGGCGGACGGAATTGCTTTCTTT.

This chain joins TRBV30 and TRBJ1-1; the D gene is possibly TRBD1 (6 bases). The V end was cut by 7 bases, the J end by 4 bases, with 13 bases between. Looked up from germline, CDR1 is GTSNPN and CDR2 is SVGIG (reference sequence). CDR3 length equals 12 residues. CDR3 coding DNA: TGTGCCTCACGAACAGGGCCCACTGAAGCTTTCTTT. This translates into CASRTGPTEAFF.

This chain joins TRBV5-8 and TRBJ2-1, with 10 bases lining up with TRBD1. The CDR3 length is 16 residues. Germline V CDR1 and CDR2: SGHTS, YDEGEE. V was clipped by 2 bases and J by 7 bases; unmatched bases: 9. The CDR3 here is CASSLAGQGITNEQFF. The CDR3 DNA sequence: TGTGCCAGCAGCTTAGCGGGACAGGGGATTACGAATGAGCAGTTCTTC.